Below, 5 T cell receptor beta chains from the same sample are listed, as sequenced in a study of T cells expressing NK-cell markers. TCRdb reprocessed the 5' RACE reads; each CDR3 protein has one entry and no DNA is given. The sample has more than 400,000 distinct CDR3 sequences. Sequencing used blood T cells: a sorted CD56 or NKG2C T cell subset, CD4+ or CD8+ T cells, or bulk PBMC T cells (not recorded which). The receptor set was obtained from a woman aged 18 to 75 in good health.

The J gene is TRBJ2-1, the V gene TRBV7-2; with no DNA, the TCRdb D assignment of TRBD2 cannot be verified. The CDR3 consists of 15 residues. The germline CDR1 and CDR2 sequences are SGHTA and FQGNSA. The CDR3 loop reads CASSPRWALANEQFF.

V and J are TRBV11-2 and TRBJ2-5; there is no DNA to check the TCRdb D call of TRBD2. The CDR3 has 18 amino acids. Germline lookup yields CDR1 SGHAT and CDR2 FQNNGV. The CDR3 reads CASSLSASGGWYQETQYF.

The chain couples TRBV6-1 to TRBJ1-3. The CDR3 is made up of 14 amino acids. In germline, CDR1 is MNHNS, CDR2 SASEGT. This CDR3 is CATLPRGFGNTIYF.

The J gene is TRBJ2-5, the V gene TRBV4-3. Germline V lookup: CDR1 LGHNA, CDR2 YSLEER. The CDR3 runs to 17 residues. The chain's CDR3 is CASSQELPSRIQETQYF.

The chain employs TRBV5-1 and TRBJ2-1. CDR1 and CDR2 (germline): SGHRS, YFSETQ. The CDR3 extends over 14 amino acids. The chain's CDR3 is CASGSGLLGNEQFF.